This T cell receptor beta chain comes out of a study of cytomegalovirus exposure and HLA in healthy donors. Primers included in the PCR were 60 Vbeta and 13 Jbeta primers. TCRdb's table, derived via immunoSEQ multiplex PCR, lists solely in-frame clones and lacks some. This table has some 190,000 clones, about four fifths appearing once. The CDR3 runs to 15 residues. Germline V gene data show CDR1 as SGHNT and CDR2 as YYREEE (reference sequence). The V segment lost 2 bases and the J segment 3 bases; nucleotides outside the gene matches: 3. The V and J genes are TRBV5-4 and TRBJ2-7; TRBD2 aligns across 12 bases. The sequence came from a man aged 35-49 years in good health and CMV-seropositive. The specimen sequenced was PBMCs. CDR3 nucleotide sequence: TGTGCCAGCAGCTTACCGACTAGCGGGAGCTACGAGCAGTACTTC. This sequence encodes CASSLPTSGSYEQYF. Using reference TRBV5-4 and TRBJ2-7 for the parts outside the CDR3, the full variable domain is ETGVTQSPTHLIKTRGQQVTLRCSSQSGHNTVSWYQQALGQGPQFIFQYYREEENGRGNFPPRFSGLQFPNYSSELNVNALELDDSALYLCASSLPTSGSYEQYFGPGTRLTVT.